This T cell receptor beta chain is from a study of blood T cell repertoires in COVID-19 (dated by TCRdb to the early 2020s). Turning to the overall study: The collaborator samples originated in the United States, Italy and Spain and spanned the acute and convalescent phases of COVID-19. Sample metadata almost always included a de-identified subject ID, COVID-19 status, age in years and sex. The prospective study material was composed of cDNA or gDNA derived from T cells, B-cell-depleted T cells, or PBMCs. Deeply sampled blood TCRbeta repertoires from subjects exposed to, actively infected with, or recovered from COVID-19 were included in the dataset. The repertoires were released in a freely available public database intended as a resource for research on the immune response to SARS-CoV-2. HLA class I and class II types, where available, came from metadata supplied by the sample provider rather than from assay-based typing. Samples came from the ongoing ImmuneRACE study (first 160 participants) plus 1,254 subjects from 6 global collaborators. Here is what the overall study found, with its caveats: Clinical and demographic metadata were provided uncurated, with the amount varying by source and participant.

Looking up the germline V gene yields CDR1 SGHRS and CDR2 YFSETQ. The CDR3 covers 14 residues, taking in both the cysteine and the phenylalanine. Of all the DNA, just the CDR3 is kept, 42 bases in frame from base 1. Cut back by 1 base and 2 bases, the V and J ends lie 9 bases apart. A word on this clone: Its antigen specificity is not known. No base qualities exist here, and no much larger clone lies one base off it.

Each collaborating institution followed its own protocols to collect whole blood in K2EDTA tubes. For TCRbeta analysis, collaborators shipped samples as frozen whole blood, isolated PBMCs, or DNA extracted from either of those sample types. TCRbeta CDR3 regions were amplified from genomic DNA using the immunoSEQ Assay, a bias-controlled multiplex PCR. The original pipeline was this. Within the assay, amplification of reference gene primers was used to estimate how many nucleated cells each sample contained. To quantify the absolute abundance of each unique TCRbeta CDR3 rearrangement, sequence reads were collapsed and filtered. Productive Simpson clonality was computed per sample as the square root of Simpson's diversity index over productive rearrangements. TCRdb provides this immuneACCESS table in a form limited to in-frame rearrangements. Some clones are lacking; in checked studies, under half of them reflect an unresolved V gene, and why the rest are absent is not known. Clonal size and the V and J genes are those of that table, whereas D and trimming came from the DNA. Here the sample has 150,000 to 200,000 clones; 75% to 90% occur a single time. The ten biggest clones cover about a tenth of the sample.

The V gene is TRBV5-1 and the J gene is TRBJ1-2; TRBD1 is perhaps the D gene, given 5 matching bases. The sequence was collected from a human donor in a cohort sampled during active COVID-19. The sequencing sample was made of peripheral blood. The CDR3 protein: CASSLSGKNYGYTF. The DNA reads TGCGCCAGCAGCTTGTCAGGGAAGAACTATGGCTACACCTTC.